This T cell receptor (beta chain) appears in the sequencing data of a study of regulatory T cells in long-lasting Graves disease (dated by TCRdb to the early 2020s). Background on the whole study: Patients with newly diagnosed Graves' disease had been on antithyroid drugs for under 3 months. Patients with persistent Graves' disease were compared with patients with newly diagnosed Graves' disease using TCR sequencing and RNA sequencing of peripheral blood. The study took place in China and was registered as a clinical trial. TCR sequencing covered 13 persistent and some 20 newly diagnosed Graves' disease patients, some 35 samples in total. Beyond this particular receptor, the publication reports: As a limitation, the authors acknowledged that the small sample size may reduce accuracy. Persistent disease showed preferential use of TRBV28, TRBJ1-2 and TRBJ2-5, whereas newly diagnosed disease favored TRBV20-1 and TRBJ2-1. Sequencing and analysis were restricted to the TCR beta chain. Compared with newly diagnosed patients, patients with persistent Graves' disease had lower TCR Shannon entropy and fewer highly expanded clones, which suggests clonal expansion. Peripheral blood alone was examined, since thyroid tissue, which constituted the primary lesion, could not be accessed. Patients with persistent disease shared more public clonotypes (approximately 2,500) than newly diagnosed patients did (around 980).

The time point label, as the study defines it: newly diagnosed GD, antithyroid drugs for less than 3 months. RNA was extracted from PBMCs in TRIzol for both TCR sequencing and RNA sequencing. Graves' disease was diagnosed according to American Thyroid Association guidelines. Patients for the study were recruited at an endocrinology department in Xi'an, China. Each patient gave approximately 9 milliliters of peripheral blood, collected in an EDTA anticoagulant tube. Ficoll Paque Plus density gradient separation was used to isolate PBMCs, and no further T cell sorting was done. An Agilent 2100 Bioanalyzer and agarose gel were used to check RNA quality, and a NanoDrop 2000 was used to measure RNA concentration. The method behind the library was multiplex PCR. The run used an Illumina HiSeq 4000. TCR beta libraries were built with iRepertoire HTBI primers and Arm-PCR amplification of CDR3 regions. Gel purification was performed on PCR products prior to sequencing. As for the original processing: A total of roughly 65 TRBV and more than twelve TRBJ segments were identified across samples and were used for gene usage analysis of CDR3 amino acid clonotypes. Filtered high-quality paired reads were merged into contigs using COPE and FqMerger. BLAST was used to align contigs to the IMGT TRBV, TRBD and TRBJ reference genes, and CDR3 was defined following IMGT. Any clonotype with a frequency above 0.1% was counted as a highly expanded clone. Shannon entropy was used to measure repertoire diversity, and the Gini coefficient was used to measure V-J evenness. Public clonotypes were defined as clonotypes shared by more than one individual. The public reads were run again by TCRdb, first through fastp at Q25 and then through MiXCR, and only productive beta chains were kept. Here each entry gathers all rows of one CDR3 protein and keeps the most common genes and DNA. The V and J calls, along with clone size, are taken from TCRdb and not from the paper's own processing. The table for this sample lists more than 300,000 distinct CDR3 sequences; about 11% of them were counted only once. Approximately 20% of the sample belongs to the ten largest clones.

About this clonotype itself: Its cognate antigen has yet to be identified. Within one base of it there is no much larger clone, and no base qualities were kept.

Including cysteine and phenylalanine, the CDR3 has 14 amino acids. Only CDR3 DNA is held: 42 bases, read in frame from base 1. V is reduced by 1 base and J by 5 bases, leaving a spacing of 9 bases between them. CDR1 and CDR2 (SGHNT, YENEEA) derive from the germline V gene. The data were also submitted as part of a second study, on T cells in Graves' hyperthyroidism and ophthalmopathy. Looking at the second paper: A patient counted as having stable Graves' hyperthyroidism if no progression to ophthalmopathy occurred over 18 months of follow-up. Hyperthyroidism patients were newly diagnosed, with disease duration under 2 months, and aged 18 to 65 years. The study excluded patients with uncontrolled infections, other autoimmune diseases, pregnancy or lactation. Diagnoses were based on clinical symptoms, serum thyroxine and TRAb, thyroid ultrasound and orbital computed tomography. The TCR CDR3 was subjected to a first round of RT-PCR using the HTBI primer set and the Qiagen OneStep RT-PCR kit. Most expanded thyroid clonotypes (frequency above 0.001) were also detected in blood, suggesting blood repertoires may reflect thyroid immune responses. A 13 V-J signature model separated ophthalmopathy from stable hyperthyroidism, with just over 85% sensitivity and about 81% specificity in cross-validation and 80%/75% in testing. During validation, the model predicted progression to ophthalmopathy a median of roughly six months ahead of onset, with around 70% sensitivity and under 85% specificity. TCR V-J signatures able to tell the groups apart were searched for in a discovery cohort of more than 90 patients, of whom under 45 had Graves' ophthalmopathy and 55 to 60 had stable Graves' hyperthyroidism. Prospective prediction of ophthalmopathy was tested in an independent validation cohort consisting of some 18 hyperthyroidism patients and more than 15 patients who later progressed to ophthalmopathy. The 80 to 100 discovery patients were randomly divided into training and test sets at a 7:3 ratio. The study also compared thyroid tissue and blood T-cell repertoires from a handful of Graves' hyperthyroidism patients. Once sampling was done, hyperthyroidism patients were given methimazole at a starting dose of 30 mg daily, whereas ophthalmopathy patients were given high-dose intravenous methylprednisolone. Libraries were constructed in a second round of multiplex PCR, after which size selection and purification were performed. Libraries were sequenced paired-end with 100 bp reads on an Illumina HiSeq2000. Raw data were processed with SOAPnuke, discarding reads with adapters, uncalled bases, mean Phred below 15, or no exact constant-primer or identifier match. COPE v1.2.5 was used to merge high-quality paired reads, and clonotypes were defined as unique nucleotide sequences. MiTCR v1.1 was used to align the clonotypes against IMGT TRBV, TRBD and TRBJ reference segments. The analysis was restricted to V-J combinations with a frequency above 0.0001, which together covered roughly 99% of the repertoires. A TCS score was defined as the ratio between F50 (clonal expansion) and ExV (chaos), using BLOSUM62-based TCRdist between CDR3 peptides within each V-J. Welch's t-statistics and random forest reduced roughly 500 V-J features to roughly 13, which were used in a naive Bayes classifier (R e1071). No statistical method was used to set the sample size in advance, and investigators knew the group allocation. According to the paper, TCR Vbeta CDR3 sequencing was carried out on more than 120 peripheral blood samples, which came from over 40 ophthalmopathy, about 75 hyperthyroidism and roughly 17 progressor patients.

The rearrangement joined TRBV11-3 to TRBJ2-1, with the identity of the D gene unclear. The clonotype comes from a woman under 30 with Graves disease. Donor details come from another sample of the same person, matched by shared clones. The input for sequencing was peripheral blood mononuclear cells (PBMCs), taken at new diagnosis, from a patient treated with antithyroid drugs. CDR3 protein: CASSLVPVDNEQFF. The nucleotides are TGTGCCAGCAGCTTAGTTCCTGTTGACAATGAGCAGTTCTTC.